The clone carrying this T cell receptor beta chain is a singleton in its sample. The data are from a study of OX40 agonist ivuxolimab in advanced cancers. TCRdb's copy holds only in-frame clones and misses some; the assay was immunoSEQ multiplex PCR. The repertoire holds about 28,000 clones, roughly 90% seen once, with 26% in the top ten. From germline, CDR1 is SGHTA and CDR2 FQGNSA. The CDR3 consists of 15 residues. V gave up 1 base and J gave up 4 bases; unmatched junction bases: 3. This sample comprised CD4+ or CD8+ T cells sorted from blood, obtained in a trial of the OX40 agonist ivuxolimab. The sequence was obtained from an adult with an advanced solid tumor such as melanoma, head and neck, liver or kidney cancer. The chain joins TRBV7-2 to TRBJ1-1; 10 nucleotides line up with TRBD1. CDR3 sequence: CASSLVRDRGTEAFF. CDR3 nucleotides: TGTGCCAGCAGCTTAGTTCGGGACAGGGGCACTGAAGCTTTCTTT. The complete variable domain, with remaining parts taken from reference TRBV7-2 and TRBJ1-1, reads GAGVSQSPSNKVTEKGKDVELRCDPISGHTALYWYRQSLGQGLEFLIYFQGNSAPDKSGLPSDRFSAERTGGSVSTLTIQRTQQEDSAVYLCASSLVRDRGTEAFFGQGTRLTVV.